These 30 T cell receptor beta chains were all obtained from the same sample, sequenced in a study of CD8+ T cells in alopecia areata. The sequencing template was cDNA reverse transcribed from extracted RNA. Data came from immunoSEQ multiplex PCR; TCRdb stores just in-frame clones and leaves some out. Of roughly 150,000 clones listed, 55% are singletons. Source material: CD4+ T cells sorted from blood. The source of these receptors is a human donor in good health.

CDR3 region: CSVEEVARTQYF. CDR3 in DNA: TGCAGCGTTGAAGAGGTGGCTCGGACCCAGTACTTC. The genes are TRBV29-1 and TRBJ2-5; no reliable D call. The CDR3 runs to 12 residues. V shed 0 bases and J shed 7 bases, with 9 bases lying between them. Per germline, CDR1 SQVTM and CDR2 ANQGSEA.

The chain couples TRBV30 to TRBJ2-6; no firm D call. V was cut by 4 bases and J by 2 bases, with 0 bases left in between. This CDR3 contains 11 residues. Germline loops: CDR1 GTSNPN, CDR2 SVGIG (reference sequence). The CDR3 reads CAWTGANVLTF. DNA of the CDR3: TGTGCCTGGACTGGGGCCAACGTCCTGACTTTC. The complete variable domain, with remaining parts taken from reference TRBV30 and TRBJ2-6, reads SQTIHQWPATLVQPVGSPLSLECTVEGTSNPNLYWYRQAAGRGLQLLFYSVGIGQISSEVPQNLSASRPQDRQFILSSKKLLLSDSGFYLCAWTGANVLTFGAGSRLTVL.

This chain connects TRBV5-1 to TRBJ2-5; the match to TRBD2 covers 9 bases. In germline, CDR1 is SGHRS, CDR2 YFSETQ. CDR3 length equals 15 residues. V was pared by 6 bases and J by 5 bases, with 11 bases of the junction left unmatched. This CDR3 is CASNYGSGSWETQYF. CDR3 bases: TGCGCCAGCAATTATGGTAGCGGGAGTTGGGAGACCCAGTACTTC.

This clone was counted a few times. The J gene is TRBJ2-3, the V gene TRBV29-1; possibly TRBD1 for D (5 bases). The germline V and J ends were trimmed by 1 base and 3 bases, with 14 bases remaining between them. CDR1 is SQVTM and CDR2 is ANQGSEA in the germline V gene. The CDR3 runs 15 residues. DNA of the CDR3: TGCAGCGTTGAAGGGGTCGGCAGGGTGACAGATACGCAGTATTTT. Translating it yields CSVEGVGRVTDTQYF.

The chain employs TRBV15 and TRBJ2-1, with 12 positions matching TRBD2. Germline V gene lookup returns CDR1 LNHNV and CDR2 YYDKDF (reference sequence). The V segment lost 1 base and the J segment 8 bases; nucleotides outside the gene matches: 6. The CDR3 covers 16 residues. The CDR3 reads CATSRVGLAGSDEQFF. The DNA of the CDR3 is TGTGCCACCAGCAGAGTTGGACTAGCGGGAAGTGATGAGCAGTTCTTC.

This clone was counted at least ten times. The chain employs TRBV27 and TRBJ1-1; D is undetermined. CDR3 length: 15 amino acids. Germline loops: CDR1 MNHEY, CDR2 SMNVEV (reference sequence). V lost 3 bases, J lost 0 bases, and 11 bases lay in between. The CDR3 spells CASSFGPDLNTEAFF. DNA of the CDR3: TGTGCCAGCAGTTTCGGACCGGATTTGAACACTGAAGCTTTCTTT.

V is TRBV7-2 and J is TRBJ2-5; TRBD1 or TRBD2 may be the D gene (6 bases each). In germline, CDR1 is SGHTA, CDR2 FQGNSA. Between the trimmed V and J ends, which lost 4 bases and 0 bases, there was a span of 12 bases. The CDR3 consists of 15 residues. The CDR3 loop reads CASSSSGGYQETQYF. In DNA form, the CDR3 reads TGTGCCAGCAGCTCCTCCGGGGGCTACCAAGAGACCCAGTACTTC.

There are a few counts of this clone. The chain couples TRBV29-1 to TRBJ2-7; no definite D call. This CDR3 spans 14 amino acids. Germline V CDR1 and CDR2: SQVTM, ANQGSEA. V lost 2 bases and J 0 bases, leaving 11 bases between the germline ends. The CDR3 nucleotides are TGCAGCGTTGAATTAACGATGAGCTCCTACGAGCAGTACTTC. This translates into CSVELTMSSYEQYF.

The V and J genes are TRBV6-5 and TRBJ2-7; perhaps TRBD2 as D (6 bases). The CDR3 loop spans 14 amino acids. The V end lost 2 bases, the J end lost 3 bases, and 11 bases lay between the germline ends. Germline values: CDR1 MNHEY, CDR2 SVGAGI. The CDR3 nucleotides read TGTGCCAGCAGTTACACCGGGAGTGTCTACGAGCAGTACTTC. It specifies CASSYTGSVYEQYF.

The chain links TRBV29-1 to TRBJ2-4, with TRBD2 matching over 13 bases. The CDR3 totals 14 residues. Germline V CDR1 and CDR2: SQVTM, ANQGSEA. With V trimmed by 6 bases and J by 8 bases, 7 bases remained unmatched. The CDR3 sequence: CSVTGLAGEDIQYF. CDR3 in DNA: TGCAGCGTCACAGGACTAGCGGGAGAGGACATTCAGTACTTC.

V gene TRBV7-9 combines with J gene TRBJ2-7; 8 nucleotides agree with TRBD1. This CDR3 region has 14 residues. Germline assignment: CDR1 SEHNR and CDR2 FQNEAQ (reference sequence). The trim removed 1 base at V and 6 bases at J, leaving 5 bases unmatched. This CDR3 reads CASSLVAGGSEQYF. The CDR3 DNA follows: TGTGCCAGCAGCTTAGTAGCAGGGGGCAGCGAGCAGTACTTC.

The chain recombines TRBV27 with TRBJ1-1, with 7 bases identical to TRBD1. Germline loops: CDR1 MNHEY, CDR2 SMNVEV (reference sequence). V was clipped by 5 bases and J by 5 bases; unmatched bases: 23. This CDR3 has 19 residues. CDR3 sequence: CASSPIRIRDYYRGTEAFF. The CDR3, as DNA: TGTGCCAGCAGTCCCATCAGAATTCGGGATTATTACAGGGGAACTGAAGCTTTCTTT.

The J gene is TRBJ2-7, the V gene TRBV6-5; TRBD1 matches at 7 bases. Germline CDR1 reads MNHEY; CDR2 reads SVGAGI. CDR3 length: 14 amino acids. The J segment lost 1 base and the V segment lost 4 bases, leaving 4 bases of the junction unmatched. This chain's CDR3 is CASSSTGSSYEQYF. For the CDR3, the DNA is TGTGCCAGCAGTTCGACAGGGAGTTCCTACGAGCAGTACTTC.

J is TRBJ2-1 and V is TRBV2, with 14 bases fitting TRBD2. This CDR3 is built from 20 residues. Germline assignment: CDR1 SNHLY and CDR2 FYNNEI. With 5 bases clipped from V and 3 bases from J, the junction kept 15 bases outside the gene matches. The CDR3 sequence: CASSKPRLAGGPIIYNEQFF. As DNA, the CDR3 is TGTGCCAGCAGTAAACCTAGACTAGCGGGAGGGCCGATAATCTACAATGAGCAGTTCTTC.

Only a few counts were recorded for this clone. Here the CDR3 reads CASSQKMGQGNTGELFF. CDR3 nucleotide sequence: TGCGCCAGCAGCCAAAAGATGGGACAGGGCAACACCGGGGAGCTGTTTTTT. V and J are TRBV4-1 and TRBJ2-2; 9 bases are shared with TRBD1. V dropped 2 bases and J dropped 2; count of bases not matched to a gene: 6. This CDR3 has 17 residues. CDR1 is MGHRA and CDR2 is YSYEKL in the germline V gene.

The CDR3 sequence: CASSPGLPISEQFF. Written as DNA, the CDR3 is TGCGCCAGCAGCCCGGGGTTACCGATAAGTGAGCAGTTCTTC. This sequence joins TRBV4-1 and TRBJ2-1; possibly TRBD2 for D (5 bases). V was pared by 4 bases and J by 9 bases, with 16 bases between. The germline V gene has CDR1 MGHRA and CDR2 YSYEKL. The CDR3 has 14 residues.

The V and J genes are TRBV7-2 and TRBJ2-1, with D possibly being TRBD1 or TRBD2 (5 bases each). This CDR3 contains 14 residues. Germline V lookup: CDR1 SGHTA, CDR2 FQGNSA. Trimming shortened V by 4 bases and J by 4 bases, and 11 bases separated the two germline ends. CDR3 DNA: TGTGCCAGCAGCTGGGGCGGGTCGTACAATGAGCAGTTCTTC. Amino acid sequence: CASSWGGSYNEQFF.

The chain uses TRBV2 and TRBJ2-7; perhaps TRBD1 as D (6 bases). V lost 4 bases, J lost 2 bases, and 9 bases lay in between. Germline V gene sequence: CDR1 SNHLY, CDR2 FYNNEI. CDR3 length: 13 residues. The CDR3 protein is CASSVDRTYEQYF. The CDR3 DNA reads TGTGCCAGCAGTGTTGACAGGACCTACGAGCAGTACTTC.

The chain carries TRBV5-1 and TRBJ2-5; possible D gene TRBD1, 6 bases. Deletions cut 0 bases from V and 5 bases from J, with 11 bases between. CDR1 and CDR2 (germline): SGHRS, YFSETQ. This CDR3 region has 14 residues. The CDR3 sequence is CASSLGQGYETQYF. In DNA form, the CDR3 reads TGCGCCAGCAGCTTGGGGCAGGGGTACGAGACCCAGTACTTC. Supplemented by reference TRBV5-1 and TRBJ2-5, the full variable domain reads KAGVTQTPRYLIKTRGQQVTLSCSPISGHRSVSWYQQTPGQGLQFLFEYFSETQRNKGNFPGRFSGRQFSNSRSEMNVSTLELGDSALYLCASSLGQGYETQYFGPGTRLLVL.

The rearrangement joins TRBV29-1 to TRBJ1-5, with 10 bases that match TRBD1. CDR3 size: 14 residues. The germline CDR1 and CDR2 sequences are SQVTM and ANQGSEA. The V gene end was trimmed by 4 bases and the J gene end by 7 bases; junction bases not matched to a gene: 7. The CDR3 DNA reads TGCAGCGTTGGGGACAGGGGAGTAGGCCAGCCCCAGCATTTT. It translates to CSVGDRGVGQPQHF.

The chain employs TRBV5-6 and TRBJ2-7, with 10 nucleotides matching TRBD2. The length of the CDR3 is 14 residues. Trimming cost V 3 bases and J 3 bases; bases outside gene matches: 3. The V gene's germline CDR1 is SGHDT and CDR2 YYEEEE. CDR3 DNA: TGTGCCAGCAGCTGGACTAGCGGCTACTACGAGCAGTACTTC. It encodes CASSWTSGYYEQYF.

The chain employs TRBV28 and TRBJ2-4, with a possible D match to TRBD1 (6 bases). This CDR3 comprises 15 residues. Germline V CDR1 and CDR2: MDHEN, SYDVKM. V lost 4 bases and J 4 bases, leaving 14 bases between the germline ends. For the CDR3, the DNA is TGTGCCAGCAGTTCTCCCGGGACAAAGAAAAACATTCAGTACTTC. Translation gives CASSSPGTKKNIQYF.

The rearrangement joins TRBV29-1 to TRBJ1-2; D not certain. V dropped 6 bases and J dropped 4 bases, with 15 bases sitting between them. This CDR3 comprises 13 residues. Germline loops: CDR1 SQVTM, CDR2 ANQGSEA. CDR3 DNA: TGCAGCGTGTTCGCCCGTGGAGGCTATGGCTACACCTTC. As protein: CSVFARGGYGYTF.

CDR3 sequence reads: CAISVGGVYNEQFF. CDR3 bases: TGTGCCATCAGTGTTGGAGGAGTTTACAATGAGCAGTTCTTC. This rearrangement joins TRBV10-3 to TRBJ2-1, with a weak D call TRBD2 (5 bases). The germline V and J ends were trimmed by 4 bases and 4 bases, with 11 bases remaining between them. Germline V gene sequence: CDR1 ENHRY, CDR2 SYGVKD. CDR3 length: 14 amino acids.

The table lists this clone with a few counts. Relative to the germline gene, one junction end is altered; a read error may explain this. The rearrangement uses TRBV15 and TRBJ1-3, with a weak D call TRBD1 (5 bases). Germline V gene lookup returns CDR1 LNHNV and CDR2 YYDKDF (reference sequence). The CDR3 spans 12 residues. CDR3 sequence reads: CATSRDDGAPHF. CDR3 DNA sequence: TGTGCCACCAGCAGAGATGACGGGGCTCCGCATTTT.

The chain carries TRBV27 and TRBJ2-2, with TRBD1 matching over 8 bases. This CDR3 spans 13 amino acids. Trimming removed 10 bases from V and 5 bases from J; junction bases left unmatched: 6. Germline CDR1 and CDR2: MNHEY and SMNVEV (reference sequence). CDR3 coding DNA: TGTGCCATCGCAGGGGGCGCGACCGGGGAGCTGTTTTTT. It specifies CAIAGGATGELFF.

The rearrangement links TRBV5-1 to TRBJ2-3; D is unresolved. The V and J ends lost 3 bases and 4 bases respectively, with 18 bases between them. Germline V gene sequence: CDR1 SGHRS, CDR2 YFSETQ. The CDR3 length is 16 residues. The DNA of the CDR3 is TGCGCCAGCAGCTGGTCGACATTAGCCGGCCCAGATACGCAGTATTTT. Its translation is CASSWSTLAGPDTQYF.

This clone was recorded a few times. The chain carries TRBV30 and TRBJ1-5; 7 bases match TRBD1. Germline V lookup: CDR1 GTSNPN, CDR2 SVGIG (reference sequence). The CDR3 sequence is 15 residues long. Germline trimming cut 3 bases from V and 4 bases from J; bases unmatched to any gene: 9. This CDR3 is CAWRTGEIGNQPQHF. DNA for the CDR3: TGTGCCTGGAGAACAGGGGAAATAGGAAATCAGCCCCAGCATTTT.

This clone was observed a single time. V gene TRBV5-6 combines with J gene TRBJ2-7, with D uncertain. This CDR3 region has 11 residues. V gave up 5 bases and J gave up 4 bases, with 7 bases separating them. CDR1 is SGHDT and CDR2 is YYEEEE in the germline V gene. The CDR3 bases are TGTGCCAGCAGTCTCGCTTACGAGCAGTACTTC. It encodes CASSLAYEQYF. Looking up the rest from reference TRBV5-6 and TRBJ2-7 gives the full variable domain: DAGVTQSPTHLIKTRGQQVTLRCSPKSGHDTVSWYQQALGQGPQFIFQYYEEEERQRGNFPDRFSGHQFPNYSSELNVNALLLGDSALYLCASSLAYEQYFGPGTRLTVT.

V is TRBV5-1 and J is TRBJ1-2; no definite D call. This CDR3 spans 14 amino acids. Trimming left V 3 bases short and J 3 bases short, with 12 bases between. Germline V gives CDR1 SGHRS, CDR2 YFSETQ. The chain's CDR3 is CASSSRTDHYGYTF. For the CDR3, the DNA is TGCGCCAGCAGCTCACGGACGGACCACTATGGCTACACCTTC.